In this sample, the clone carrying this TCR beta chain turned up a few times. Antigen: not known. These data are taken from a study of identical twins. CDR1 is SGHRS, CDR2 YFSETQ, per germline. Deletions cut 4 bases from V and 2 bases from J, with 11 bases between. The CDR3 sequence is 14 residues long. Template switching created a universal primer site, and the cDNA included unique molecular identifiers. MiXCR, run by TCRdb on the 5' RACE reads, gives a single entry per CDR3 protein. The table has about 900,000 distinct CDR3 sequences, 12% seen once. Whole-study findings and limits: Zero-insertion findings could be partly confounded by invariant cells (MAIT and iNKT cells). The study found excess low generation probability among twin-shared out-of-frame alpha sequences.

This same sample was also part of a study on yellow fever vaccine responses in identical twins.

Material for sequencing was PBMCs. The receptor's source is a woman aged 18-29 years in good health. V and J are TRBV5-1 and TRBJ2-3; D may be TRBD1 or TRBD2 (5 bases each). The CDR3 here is CASSNRGPTDTQYF. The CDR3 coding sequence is TGCGCCAGCAGCAACCGGGGCCCCACAGATACGCAGTATTTT.